The 27 T cell receptor beta chains listed next were all sequenced from one sample in a study of T cells in localized non-small cell lung cancer. Profiling relied on immunoSEQ multiplex PCR, and the TCRdb table lists in-frame clones only, not all of them. Counted here are over 45,000 clones, around 84% occurring once; the ten biggest clones make up around 17%. Sequences were derived from PBMCs, sampled before any cancer treatment. The origin of the receptors is a female donor with stage II lung adenocarcinoma.

The chain links TRBV29-1 to TRBJ1-4, with 7 bases aligning to TRBD1. The germline V gene has CDR1 SQVTM and CDR2 ANQGSEA. The CDR3 covers 15 residues. V dropped 4 bases and J dropped 3; count of bases not matched to a gene: 8. The CDR3 bases are TGCAGCGTTGGAGGGGGCCAGGGGGCTAATGAAAAACTGTTTTTT. It translates to CSVGGGQGANEKLFF.

The CDR3, as DNA: TGTGCCAGCAGCCCGGGGACAGGGCTATTAGGCACTGAAGCTTTCTTT. Its translation: CASSPGTGLLGTEAFF. This chain connects TRBV7-6 to TRBJ1-1; 9 bases agree with TRBD1. Trimming at V came to 5 bases and at J to 4 bases, leaving 11 bases not matched to a gene. CDR1 is SGHVS and CDR2 is FNYEAQ in the germline V gene. The CDR3 totals 16 residues.

The chain is built from TRBV9 and TRBJ2-1, with D possibly TRBD2 on 6 matching bases. The CDR3 loop spans 12 amino acids. Germline CDR1 is SGDLS and CDR2 is YYNGEE. V lost 4 bases to trimming and J lost 10 bases, with 12 bases between them. CDR3 in amino acids: CASSLGEEEQFF. CDR3 coding DNA: TGTGCCAGCAGCTTAGGGGAGGAGGAGCAGTTCTTC.

Here the CDR3 DNA reads TGTGCCAGCAGCTTGAAACTAGCGGGGGGACTCCAAGAGACCCAGTACTTC. This codes for CASSLKLAGGLQETQYF. The chain couples TRBV5-4 to TRBJ2-5, with TRBD2 matching 12 bases. The CDR3 length is 17 residues. CDR1 SGHNT and CDR2 YYREEE come from the germline V gene (reference sequence). V was clipped by 1 base and J by 1 base; unmatched bases: 5.

This rearrangement joins TRBV7-2 to TRBJ1-5; D gene uncertain. Per the germline V gene, CDR1 is SGHTA and CDR2 is FQGNSA. Trimming cost V 1 base and J 1 base, with 5 bases left between them. There are 14 residues in the CDR3. CDR3 in DNA: TGTGCCAGCAGCTTAGTGGTCAGCAATCAGCCCCAGCATTTT. Its protein is CASSLVVSNQPQHF.

This chain connects TRBV6-1 to TRBJ2-5, with D perhaps matching TRBD1 (6 bases). V was shortened by 8 bases and J by 5 bases, with 21 bases between the two germline ends. Per germline, CDR1 MNHNS and CDR2 SASEGT. The CDR3 extends over 15 amino acids. The CDR3 DNA follows: TGTGCCAGCGGTAAAGGGGGTCCCTCCTGGGAGACCCAGTACTTC. Its translation is CASGKGGPSWETQYF.

The chain employs TRBV27 and TRBJ1-2; D not certain. CDR1 and CDR2 from the germline V gene are MNHEY and SMNVEV (reference sequence). V lost 8 bases and J lost 4, with 11 bases in between. There are 12 residues in the CDR3. The chain's CDR3 is CASGEARYGYTF. The CDR3 bases are TGTGCCAGCGGGGAGGCCCGCTATGGCTACACCTTC.

This clone came up once. The rearrangement links TRBV6-1 to TRBJ1-4; D perhaps matches TRBD1 (5 bases). Germline CDR1 MNHNS, CDR2 SASEGT. This CDR3 is built from 13 residues. Trimming removed 7 bases at V and 5 bases at J, with 11 bases between. The CDR3 DNA sequence: TGTGCCAGCACCCGGAGGGGAAATGAAAAACTGTTTTTT. Its translation: CASTRRGNEKLFF.

This chain uses TRBV29-1 with TRBJ1-2; D not certain. This CDR3 region has 14 residues. V was cut by 2 bases and J by 3 bases, with 13 bases left in between. Germline CDR1 reads SQVTM; CDR2 reads ANQGSEA. This CDR3 reads CSVELLDAYYGYTF. CDR3 DNA: TGCAGCGTTGAACTTCTGGACGCCTACTATGGCTACACCTTC.

The V call is TRBV19, the J call TRBJ1-5; D possibly corresponds to TRBD1 (5 bases). V was trimmed by 1 base and J by 1 base, leaving 11 bases between them. The CDR3 length is 16 residues. CDR1 and CDR2 (germline): LNHDA, SQIVND (reference sequence). This CDR3 reads CASSIGVGGSNQPQHF. The CDR3 DNA follows: TGTGCCAGTAGTATAGGGGTGGGGGGGAGCAATCAGCCCCAGCATTTT.

This chain connects TRBV7-9 to TRBJ2-7; 11 bases agree with TRBD1. The CDR3 contains 14 residues. CDR1 is SEHNR, CDR2 FQNEAQ, per germline (reference sequence). V dropped 3 bases and J dropped 2; count of bases not matched to a gene: 0. This chain's CDR3 is CASSLGQGAYEQYF. CDR3 nucleotides: TGTGCCAGCAGCTTGGGACAGGGGGCCTACGAGCAGTACTTC.

For the CDR3, the DNA is TGTGCCAGTACCGTTCAGGGGCACGGCCCCACAGATACGCAGTATTTT. It yields the protein CASTVQGHGPTDTQYF. The V gene is TRBV19, the J gene TRBJ2-3, with D maybe TRBD1 (6 bases). Trimming took off 7 bases at V and 2 bases at J, with 19 bases between the two ends. From germline, CDR1 is LNHDA and CDR2 SQIVND (reference sequence). CDR3 length equals 16 residues. Variable domain in full (rest from reference TRBV19 and TRBJ2-3): DGGITQSPKYLFRKEGQNVTLSCEQNLNHDAMYWYRQDPGQGLRLIYYSQIVNDFQKGDIAEGYSVSREKKESFPLTVTSAQKNPTAFYLCASTVQGHGPTDTQYFGPGTRLTVL.

This clone occurred a few times. V gene TRBV6-5 combines with J gene TRBJ1-2, with a tentative D call TRBD1 (5 bases). Germline V lookup: CDR1 MNHEY, CDR2 SVGAGI. The CDR3 consists of 13 residues. The V gene lost 6 bases and the J gene lost 6 bases, with 14 bases spanning the gap. CDR3 nucleotides: TGTGCCAGCAGATTCCCCGGGACGGATGGCTACACCTTC. Translating it yields CASRFPGTDGYTF.

The V and J genes are TRBV12-5 and TRBJ2-2; a weak D match, TRBD2 (6 bases). CDR3 length: 13 residues. CDR1 is LGHNT, CDR2 FRNRAP, per germline. Trimming pared 0 bases from V and 8 bases from J, leaving 7 bases between. CDR3 protein: CASGLVGTGELFF. DNA of the CDR3: TGTGCTAGTGGTTTGGTGGGGACTGGGGAGCTGTTTTTT. The full variable domain, rest sourced from reference TRBV12-5 and TRBJ2-2, is DARVTQTPRHKVTEMGQEVTMRCQPILGHNTVFWYRQTMMQGLELLAYFRNRAPLDDSGMPKDRFSAEMPDATLATLKIQPSEPRDSAVYFCASGLVGTGELFFGEGSRLTVL.

This clone was seen a few times. This rearrangement joins TRBV6-1 to TRBJ1-2, with D possibly matching TRBD1 (5 bases). In germline, CDR1 is MNHNS, CDR2 SASEGT. CDR3 length equals 16 residues. Trimming removed 0 bases from V and 5 bases from J, with 16 bases in between. DNA for the CDR3: TGTGCCAGCAGTGAAGCGTTATCTCAGGCAGGGTATGGCTACACCTTC. As protein: CASSEALSQAGYGYTF.

V and J are TRBV19 and TRBJ1-1; 9 bases are shared with TRBD1. The germline V gene has CDR1 LNHDA and CDR2 SQIVND (reference sequence). The CDR3 has 15 residues. Trimming at V came to 7 bases and at J to 4 bases, leaving 10 bases not matched to a gene. The CDR3 coding sequence is TGTGCCAGTAAACGCCCCGGGACAGGGATCACTGAAGCTTTCTTT. Residues: CASKRPGTGITEAFF.

This clone was seen only once. The chain couples TRBV5-5 to TRBJ2-1; D is possibly TRBD2 (5 bases). Germline V gene sequence: CDR1 SGHKS, CDR2 YYEKEE (reference sequence). The CDR3 runs 15 residues. V was clipped by 0 bases and J by 9 bases, with 16 bases between them. The CDR3, as DNA: TGTGCCAGCAGCTTGGAAGGGAGAGCCTTGGCTGAGCAGTTCTTC. It translates to CASSLEGRALAEQFF. The full variable domain, completed using reference TRBV5-5 and TRBJ2-1, is DAGVTQSPTHLIKTRGQQVTLRCSPISGHKSVSWYQQVLGQGPQFIFQYYEKEERGRGNFPDRFSARQFPNYSSELNVNALLLGDSALYLCASSLEGRALAEQFFGPGTRLTVL.

This clone was seen more than once but under ten times. Different DNA sequences within this sample yield the same CDR3. V is TRBV29-1 and J is TRBJ1-3; weak D call: TRBD1 (5 bases). The germline V and J ends were trimmed by 4 bases and 2 bases, with 6 bases remaining between them. The germline V gene encodes CDR1 SQVTM and CDR2 ANQGSEA. This CDR3 is 12 amino acids long. Here the CDR3 DNA reads TGCAGCGTTGCAGGGACTGGAAACACCATATATTTT. It yields the protein CSVAGTGNTIYF.

The DNA of the CDR3 is TGTGCCAGCGGGGGTGACAGCAATCAGCCCCAGCATTTT. Translation: CASGGDSNQPQHF. The rearrangement joins TRBV2 to TRBJ1-5, with D tentatively TRBD1 (5 bases). V was cut by 8 bases and J by 1 base, with 9 bases left in between. The CDR3 loop spans 13 amino acids. Germline CDR1 and CDR2: SNHLY and FYNNEI.

The rearrangement links TRBV12-5 to TRBJ1-4; D ambiguous. Germline V lookup: CDR1 LGHNT, CDR2 FRNRAP. V lost 3 bases to trimming and J lost 1 base, with 6 bases between them. The CDR3 extends over 14 amino acids. The CDR3 reads CASGLGVTNEKLFF. The DNA of the CDR3 is TGTGCTAGTGGTTTAGGAGTAACTAATGAAAAACTGTTTTTT.

The V gene is TRBV6-1, the J gene TRBJ1-1; possibly TRBD1 for D (6 bases). This CDR3 has 15 amino acids. Germline V gives CDR1 MNHNS, CDR2 SASEGT. V lost 2 bases to trimming and J lost 0 bases, with 10 bases between them. CDR3 nucleotide sequence: TGTGCCAGCAGTGAATTCGGACAGATGAACACTGAAGCTTTCTTT. Protein product: CASSEFGQMNTEAFF.

V gene TRBV29-1 combines with J gene TRBJ1-2; TRBD1 might be the D (5 bases). Trimming took 3 bases from V and 4 from J, leaving 9 bases between them. Germline-derived CDR1 and CDR2 are SQVTM and ANQGSEA. The CDR3 covers 12 residues. CDR3: CSVETASYGYTF. CDR3 in DNA: TGCAGCGTTGAGACAGCTTCCTATGGCTACACCTTC.

The J gene is TRBJ2-1, the V gene TRBV9; no firm D call. The V gene lost 0 bases and the J gene lost 6 bases, with 13 bases spanning the gap. Germline V gene sequence: CDR1 SGDLS, CDR2 YYNGEE. This CDR3 has 15 amino acids. The CDR3 sequence is CASSVAGQAPNEQFF. The CDR3 DNA reads as TGTGCCAGCAGCGTAGCGGGCCAGGCCCCCAATGAGCAGTTCTTC.

CDR3 sequence: CASSLSGLAVEQFF. The CDR3 region has the DNA TGTGCCAGCAGTTTATCGGGACTAGCAGTCGAGCAGTTCTTC. V and J are TRBV28 and TRBJ2-1, with 9 bases matching TRBD2. This CDR3 is built from 14 residues. The germline V gene has CDR1 MDHEN and CDR2 SYDVKM. With 1 base clipped from V and 10 bases from J, the junction kept 5 bases outside the gene matches. The complete variable domain, with remaining parts taken from reference TRBV28 and TRBJ2-1, reads DVKVTQSSRYLVKRTGEKVFLECVQDMDHENMFWYRQDPGLGLRLIYFSYDVKMKEKGDIPEGYSVSREKKERFSLILESASTNQTSMYLCASSLSGLAVEQFFGPGTRLTVL.

The chain couples TRBV4-1 to TRBJ1-4; possibly TRBD1 for D (5 bases). This CDR3 spans 15 amino acids. Germline V gives CDR1 MGHRA, CDR2 YSYEKL. V was cut by 0 bases and J by 14 bases, with 19 bases left in between. The CDR3 is CASSQDGAGPPRLFF. DNA of the CDR3: TGCGCCAGCAGCCAAGATGGGGCAGGTCCTCCACGGCTGTTTTTT.

This rearrangement joins TRBV6-5 to TRBJ2-3; 8 bases fit TRBD1. After removal of 6 bases from V and 3 bases from J, the junction contained 8 bases not matched to a gene. Germline values: CDR1 MNHEY, CDR2 SVGAGI. CDR3 length equals 15 residues. CDR3 in DNA: TGTGCCAGCAGAAAGACAGGGGAAAAAACAGATACGCAGTATTTT. Its protein product is CASRKTGEKTDTQYF.

This chain uses TRBV27 with TRBJ1-1; D not resolved. The CDR3 contains 14 residues. V was shortened by 5 bases and J by 0 bases, with 10 bases between the two germline ends. Germline CDR1 MNHEY, CDR2 SMNVEV (reference sequence). The CDR3 spells CASSRVWLNTEAFF. CDR3 sequence (DNA): TGTGCCAGCAGTCGCGTATGGTTGAACACTGAAGCTTTCTTT.